This T cell receptor (beta chain) was obtained from a study of blood T cell repertoires in COVID-19 (dated by TCRdb to the early 2020s). Regarding the study in general: Collaborator samples came from the United States, Italy and Spain and covered acute and convalescent phases of COVID-19. The material from the prospective study consisted of cDNA or gDNA derived from T cells, B-cell-depleted T cells, or PBMCs. Subjects who had been exposed to COVID-19, were actively infected with it, or had recovered from it provided the deeply sampled blood TCRbeta repertoires that made up the dataset. The repertoires were released in a freely available public database intended as a resource for research on the immune response to SARS-CoV-2. The samples were drawn from two sources: the first 160 participants of the ongoing ImmuneRACE study, and over 1,000 subjects contributed by 6 global collaborators. A de-identified subject ID, COVID-19 status, age in years and sex were almost always included in the sample metadata. Where available, HLA class I and class II types were obtained from metadata supplied by the sample provider rather than from assay-based typing. Study-level results and caveats: The amount of clinical and demographic metadata varied by source and participant and was provided uncurated.

The collaborating institutions used their own protocols to collect whole blood in K2EDTA tubes. For TCRbeta analysis, collaborator samples were shipped as frozen whole blood, as isolated PBMCs, or as DNA extracted from either sample type. In regard to this clone: The antigen this receptor binds is unknown. No clone much larger than this one lies a single base away; base qualities are absent.

The immunoSEQ Assay, a bias-controlled multiplex PCR, was used to amplify TCRbeta CDR3 regions from genomic DNA. The published analysis was carried out like this. The number of nucleated cells in each sample was estimated by amplification of reference gene primers within the assay. To quantify the absolute abundance of each unique TCRbeta CDR3 rearrangement, sequence reads were collapsed and filtered. For each sample, productive Simpson clonality was calculated as the square root of Simpson's diversity index across productive rearrangements. TCRdb took over this immuneACCESS table, retaining in-frame rearrangements with V and J assigned. Such tables are incomplete; in checked studies, under half of the missing clones stem from an unresolved V gene, and the remainder is unexplained. V and J calls and clone size are as listed in that table; D and trimming were resolved from the DNA. The sample yields 150,000 to 200,000 clones; roughly 84% were counted once. Roughly 15% of the sample belongs to the ten largest clones.

CDR1 and CDR2 are read off the germline V gene as SGHRS and YFSETQ. Trimming takes 4 bases from V and 7 bases from J, and the germline ends sit 14 bases apart. The CDR3 contains 13 residues, cysteine and phenylalanine counted. Just CDR3 DNA is preserved here, 39 bases in frame from base 1. The sequenced material came from peripheral blood. The receptor was isolated from a man younger than 35 with active or convalescent COVID-19. In this chain, TRBV5-1 is recombined with TRBJ1-1; a weak D assignment points to TRBD1 (6 bases agree). CDR3 reads: CASSLEAGVEAFF. The DNA reads as follows: TGCGCCAGCAGCCTCGAGGCAGGGGTTGAAGCTTTCTTT.